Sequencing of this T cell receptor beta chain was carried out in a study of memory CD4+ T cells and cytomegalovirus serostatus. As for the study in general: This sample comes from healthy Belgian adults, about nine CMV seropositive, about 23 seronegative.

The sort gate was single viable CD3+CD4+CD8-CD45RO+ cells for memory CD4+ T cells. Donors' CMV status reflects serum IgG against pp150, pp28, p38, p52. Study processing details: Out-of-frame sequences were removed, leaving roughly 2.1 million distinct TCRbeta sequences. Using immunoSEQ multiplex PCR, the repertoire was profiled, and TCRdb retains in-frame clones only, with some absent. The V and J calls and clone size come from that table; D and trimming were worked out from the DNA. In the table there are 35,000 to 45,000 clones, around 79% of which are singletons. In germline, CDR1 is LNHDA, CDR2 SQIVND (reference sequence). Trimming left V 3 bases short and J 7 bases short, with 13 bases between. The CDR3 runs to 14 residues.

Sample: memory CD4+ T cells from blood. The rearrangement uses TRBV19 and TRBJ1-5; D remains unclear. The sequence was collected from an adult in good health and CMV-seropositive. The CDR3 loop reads CASSIPGRSQPQHF. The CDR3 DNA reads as TGTGCCAGTAGTATCCCGGGTAGGTCCCAGCCCCAGCATTTT. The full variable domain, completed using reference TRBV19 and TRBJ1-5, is DGGITQSPKYLFRKEGQNVTLSCEQNLNHDAMYWYRQDPGQGLRLIYYSQIVNDFQKGDIAEGYSVSREKKESFPLTVTSAQKNPTAFYLCASSIPGRSQPQHFGDGTRLSIL.